One and the same sample provided the 3 T cell receptor beta chains below, sequenced in a study of Graves' ophthalmopathy and Graves' hyperthyroidism. Amplification from RNA transcripts yielded the TCR beta CDR3 regions. First-round RT-PCR used HTBI primers; second-round multiplex PCR followed. TCRdb reanalysed the multiplex PCR reads using MiXCR and keeps one entry per CDR3 protein. The sample lists about 480,000 distinct CDR3 sequences, approximately 15% seen once, with over 8% in the top ten. The sequencing sample was made of blood. Source of these receptors: a woman aged 25 to 39 with Graves' ophthalmopathy.

This clonotype came up many times. This chain uses TRBV6-2 or TRBV6-3 with TRBJ2-7; D not resolved. Germline CDR1 is MNHEY and CDR2 is SVGEGT. Trimming took 6 bases from V and 3 from J, leaving 9 bases between them. CDR3 length equals 12 residues. The CDR3 DNA reads as TGTGCCAGCAGCCGTAACGTCTACGAGCAGTACTTC. This translates into CASSRNVYEQYF.

This clonotype appeared a few times. The gene calls are TRBV5-1 and TRBJ1-2; D is perhaps TRBD1 (5 bases). Per the germline V gene, CDR1 is SGHRS and CDR2 is YFSETQ. V lost 2 bases, J lost 8 bases, and 10 bases lay in between. This CDR3 region has 12 residues. Here the CDR3 reads CASSLRGWGYTF. CDR3 coding DNA: TGCGCCAGCAGCTTAAGGGGCTGGGGCTACACCTTC. Full variable domain (remainder filled in from reference TRBV5-1 and TRBJ1-2): KAGVTQTPRYLIKTRGQQVTLSCSPISGHRSVSWYQQTPGQGLQFLFEYFSETQRNKGNFPGRFSGRQFSNSRSEMNVSTLELGDSALYLCASSLRGWGYTFGSGTRLTVV.

This clonotype was recorded many times. The chain uses TRBV12-3 or TRBV12-4 and TRBJ1-2; D is undetermined. Trimming took off 1 base at V and 1 base at J, with 7 bases between the two ends. This CDR3 comprises 14 residues. CDR3 sequence reads: CASSLGRGNYGYTF. DNA for the CDR3: TGTGCCAGCAGTTTAGGACGCGGTAACTATGGCTACACCTTC.